The rows below give T cell receptor beta chains drawn from one sample of a study of T cells expressing NK-cell markers. Each CDR3 protein gets one entry in TCRdb, which reprocessed the 5' RACE reads and gives no DNA. This table holds 350,000 to 450,000 distinct CDR3 sequences. The sequenced material came from blood T cells: a sorted CD56 or NKG2C T cell subset, CD4+ or CD8+ T cells, or bulk PBMC T cells (not recorded which). The receptor set was obtained from a man aged 18 to 70 in good health. The CDR3 runs from the conserved cysteine through the conserved F or W.

TRBJ1-5 12 TRBV6-2/TRBV6-3 CATNYIGQPQHF
TRBJ2-5 13 TRBV7-2 CASSLHWSETQYF
TRBJ1-2 13 TRBV5-1 CASSPRGGSGYTF
TRBJ2-3 15 TRBV7-9 CASSFGVGSTDTQYF
TRBJ2-7 14 TRBV7-9 CASSLAGWSYEQYF
TRBJ2-1 14 TRBV7-8 CASRRTSGGNEQFF
TRBJ1-5 15 TRBV6-1 CASREDRGSNQPQHF
TRBJ2-3 14 TRBV20-1 CSASPGTSGDTQYF
TRBJ1-5 14 TRBV9 CASSVGAEGQPQHF
TRBJ2-3 17 TRBV3-1 CASSPPGLAGAADTQYF
TRBJ1-2 13 TRBV15 CATSRDTSLGGTF
TRBJ2-1 15 TRBV30 CAWSVRSGAYNEQFF
TRBJ2-5 15 TRBV11-2 CASSLVPLRGETQYF
TRBJ2-4 16 TRBV5-5 CASSLPLRQGGNIQYF
TRBJ2-3 17 TRBV5-1 CASSLGVASRSTDTQYF
TRBJ1-6 16 TRBV11-3 CASSLGPGRDRSPLHF
TRBJ2-7 17 TRBV7-2 CASSPQGGGGASYEQYF
TRBJ2-5 16 TRBV28 CASSLPGTRREKTQYF
TRBJ2-1 15 TRBV5-1 CASSPGTSVLNEQFF
TRBJ2-5 14 TRBV12-3/TRBV12-4 CASSLSWLQETQYF
TRBJ2-3 17 TRBV15 CATSSPRLAGTGDTQYF
TRBJ1-6 14 TRBV5-1 CASSLVPFGSPLHF
TRBJ1-6 14 TRBV20-1 CSARPRDTNSPLHF
TRBJ1-5 15 TRBV19 CASSTPGQNNQPQHF
TRBJ1-2 15 TRBV13 CASSLDPGQKYGYTF
TRBJ2-1 13 TRBV20-1 CSAGGLTRNEQFF
TRBJ1-4 16 TRBV12-3/TRBV12-4 CASSFSTHQRAEKLFF